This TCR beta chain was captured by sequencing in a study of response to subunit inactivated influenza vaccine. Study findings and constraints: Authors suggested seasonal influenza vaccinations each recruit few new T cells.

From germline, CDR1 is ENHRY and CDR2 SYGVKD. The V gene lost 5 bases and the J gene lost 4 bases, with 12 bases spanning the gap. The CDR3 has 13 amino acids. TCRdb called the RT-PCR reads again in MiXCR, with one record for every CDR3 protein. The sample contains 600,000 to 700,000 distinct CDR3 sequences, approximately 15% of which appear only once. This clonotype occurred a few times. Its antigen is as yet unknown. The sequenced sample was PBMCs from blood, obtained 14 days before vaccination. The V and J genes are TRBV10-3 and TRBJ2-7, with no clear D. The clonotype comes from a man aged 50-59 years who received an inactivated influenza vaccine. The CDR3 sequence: CAISTQDLYEQYF. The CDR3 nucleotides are TGTGCCATCAGTACCCAAGACCTGTACGAGCAGTACTTC.